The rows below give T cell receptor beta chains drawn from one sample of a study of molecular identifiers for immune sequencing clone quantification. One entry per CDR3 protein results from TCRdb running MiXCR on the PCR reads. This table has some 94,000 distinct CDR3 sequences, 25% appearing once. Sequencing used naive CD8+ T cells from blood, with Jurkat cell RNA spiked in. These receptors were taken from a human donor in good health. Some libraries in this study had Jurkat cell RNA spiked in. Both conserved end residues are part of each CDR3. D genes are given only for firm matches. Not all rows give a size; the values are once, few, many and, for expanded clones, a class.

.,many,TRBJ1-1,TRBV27,TGTGCCAGCAGTTTAATGACGGGGACCGAAGCTTTCTTT,CASSLMTGTEAFF
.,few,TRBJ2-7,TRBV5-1,TGCGCCAGCAGCTTGGGGGATAGGCACGAGCAGTACTTC,CASSLGDRHEQYF
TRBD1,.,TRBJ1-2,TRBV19,TGTGCCAGTAGCCCTCTCATCGGGACAGGGAACTATGGCTACACCTTC,CASSPLIGTGNYGYTF
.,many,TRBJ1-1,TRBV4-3,TGCGCCAGCAGCCAACAAATGGGGCAGGGGTTCCGCACTGAAGCTTTCTTT,CASSQQMGQGFRTEAFF
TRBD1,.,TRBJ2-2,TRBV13,TGTGCCAGCAGCATCGACAGGGGGCGAGGTACCGGGGAGCTGTTTTTT,CASSIDRGRGTGELFF
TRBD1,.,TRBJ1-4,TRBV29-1,TGCAGCGTTTTGACAGGGGGCGATGAAAATCTGTTTTTT,CSVLTGGDENLFF
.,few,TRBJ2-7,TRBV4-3,TGCGCCAGCAGCCAAGTCCGGGGGTCTGTGTTCTACGAGCAGTACTTC,CASSQVRGSVFYEQYF
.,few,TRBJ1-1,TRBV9,TGTGCCAGCAGCGTAGATGGGGGCAACACTGAAGCTTTCTTT,CASSVDGGNTEAFF
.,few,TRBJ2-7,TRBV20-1,TGCAGTGCTACTACGGGGGCTACCTACGAGCAGTACTTC,CSATTGATYEQYF
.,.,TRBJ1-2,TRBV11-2,TGTGCCAGCAGCACGCCCGGGGCAGGGCGAGATAACTATGGCTACACCTTC,CASSTPGAGRDNYGYTF
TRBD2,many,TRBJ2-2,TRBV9,TGTGCCAGCAGCGATCCGGGACTAGCGGGAGGGTACACCGGGGAGCTGTTTTTT,CASSDPGLAGGYTGELFF
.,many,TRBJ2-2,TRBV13,TGTGCCAGCAGCTTAGGAGGAGCCACCGGGGAGCTGTTTTTT,CASSLGGATGELFF
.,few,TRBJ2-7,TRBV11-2,TGTGCCAGCACCCTCCCGGGGCAGGGTAGAAACGAGCAGTACTTC,CASTLPGQGRNEQYF
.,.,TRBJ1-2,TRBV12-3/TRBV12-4,TGTGCCAGCAGTCCCAGGGCCCGTTATGGCTACACCTTC,CASSPRARYGYTF
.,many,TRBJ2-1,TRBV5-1,TGCGCCAGCAGCTCCGGAACACAGGGTTCCTATTACAATGAGCAGTTCTTC,CASSSGTQGSYYNEQFF
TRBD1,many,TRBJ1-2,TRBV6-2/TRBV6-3,TGTGCCAGCAGTCGGTCGAGGGACAGGCAAAACTATGGCTACACCTTC,CASSRSRDRQNYGYTF
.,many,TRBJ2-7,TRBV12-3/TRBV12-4,TGTGCCAGCAGTTCCTCTGAGCAGTACTTC,CASSSSEQYF
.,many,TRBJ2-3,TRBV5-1,TGCGCCAGCAGCCTATTGGGGGTTAGCACAGATACGCAGTATTTT,CASSLLGVSTDTQYF
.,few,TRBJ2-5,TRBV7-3,TGTGCCAGCAGCCCTAGTTTGGGGGTTGAGACCCAGTACTTC,CASSPSLGVETQYF
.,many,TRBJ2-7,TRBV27,TGTGCCAGCAGTTTAACTAGGGGCGAGCAGTACTTC,CASSLTRGEQYF
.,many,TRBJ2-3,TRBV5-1,TGCGCCAGCAGCTTGGACGGCAGCACAGATACGCAGTATTTT,CASSLDGSTDTQYF
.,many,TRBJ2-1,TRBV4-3,TGCGCCAGCAGCCGGACGGGGCTAGTAAAAATGAGGAATGAGCAGTTCTTC,CASSRTGLVKMRNEQFF
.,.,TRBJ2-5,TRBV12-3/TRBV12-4,TGTGCCAGCAGTCAGGGGTCCCCCAAACCAACAAAAGAGACCCAGTACTTC,CASSQGSPKPTKETQYF
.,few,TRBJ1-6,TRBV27,TGTGCCAGCAGTTTTGCCGGTAATTCACCCCTCCACTTT,CASSFAGNSPLHF
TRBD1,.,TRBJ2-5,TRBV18,TGTGCCAGCTCACACCGGGACAGGAGCCAAGAGACCCAGTACTTC,CASSHRDRSQETQYF
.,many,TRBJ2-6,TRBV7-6,TGTGCCAGCAGCTTAGAAACAGGAGGTTCTGGGGCCAACGTCCTGACTTTC,CASSLETGGSGANVLTF
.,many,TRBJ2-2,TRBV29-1,TGCAGCGTAAGGAGAGAGGACACCGGGGAGCTGTTTTTT,CSVRREDTGELFF
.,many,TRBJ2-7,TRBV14,TGTGCCAGCAGCCCCCGCGGGGGCCCCTACGAGCAGTACTTC,CASSPRGGPYEQYF
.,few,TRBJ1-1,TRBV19,TGTGCCAGTAGTATTACGGGGTTGAACACTGAAGCTTTCTTT,CASSITGLNTEAFF
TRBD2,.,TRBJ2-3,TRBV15,TGTGCCACCAGCTTCTGGGGGGGGTTGCAGGATACGCAGTATTTT,CATSFWGGLQDTQYF
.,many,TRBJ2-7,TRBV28,TGTGCCAGCAGTTTAGTCGGTTACGAGCAGTACTTC,CASSLVGYEQYF
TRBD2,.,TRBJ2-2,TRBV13,TGTGCCAGCAGCCGGACTAGCGGGGAACCCGGGGAGCTGTTTTTT,CASSRTSGEPGELFF
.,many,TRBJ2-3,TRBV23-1,TGCGCCAGCAGTCAATGTGGAAGGTGGGGCACAGATACGCAGTATTTT,CASSQCGRWGTDTQYF
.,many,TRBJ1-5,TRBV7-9,TGTGCCAGCAGCTTAGTGGGCAGCTCGAATCAGCCCCAGCATTTT,CASSLVGSSNQPQHF
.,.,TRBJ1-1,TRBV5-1,TGCGCCAGCAGCTTGGAAGAGAACACTGAAGCTATCTTT,CASSLEENTEAIF
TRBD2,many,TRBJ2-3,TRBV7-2,TGTGCCAGCAGCGCGGGAGCAGTCACAGATACGCAGTATTTT,CASSAGAVTDTQYF
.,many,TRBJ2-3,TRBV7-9,TGTGCCAGCAGCTTAGTCTTGGGGGAGAGGGCAGATACGCAGTATTTT,CASSLVLGERADTQYF
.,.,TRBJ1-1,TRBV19,TGTGCCAGTAGTACCGGAGGCTGGGGGAACACTGAAGCTTTCTTT,CASSTGGWGNTEAFF
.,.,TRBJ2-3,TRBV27,TGTGCCAGCAGTTTCGGGCCCCCTAGCACAGATACGCAGTATTTT,CASSFGPPSTDTQYF
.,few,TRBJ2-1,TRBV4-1,TGCGCCAGCAGTGTCGGCTACAATGAGCAGTTCTTC,CASSVGYNEQFF
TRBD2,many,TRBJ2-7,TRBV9,TGTGCCAGCAGCGTAGGCGGGGGGACCGGCGAGCAGTACTTC,CASSVGGGTGEQYF